This T cell receptor beta chain was recovered during a study of identical twins. Findings and limits, study-wide: With monozygotic twins, out-of-frame TCR alpha sharing exceeded what models estimated. Clonotypes of the beta chain that were abundant in cord blood carried fewer insertions (memory repertoires showed none).

The germline gives CDR1 SGHTA, CDR2 FQGTGA. The germline V and J ends were trimmed by 4 bases and 6 bases, with 10 bases remaining between them. The CDR3 is made up of 13 amino acids. This clonotype turned up a few times. Its antigen remains unknown. TCRdb re-analysed the 5' RACE reads in MiXCR, keeping a single row per CDR3 protein. The sample holds a few hundred thousand distinct CDR3 sequences, roughly 9.9% seen once. Another study also made use of these data, one on yellow fever vaccine responses in identical twins. That paper adds: On the reported evidence, twins' vaccine T cell responses seemed partly convergent and partly personalized.

This clonotype was obtained from a woman younger than 35 in good health. The chain has TRBV7-3 and TRBJ2-1; TRBD1 might be the D (5 bases). Material for sequencing was PBMCs. CDR3 protein: CASSSGFRNEQFF. The CDR3, as DNA: TGTGCCAGCAGCTCAGGGTTTCGCAATGAGCAGTTCTTC.